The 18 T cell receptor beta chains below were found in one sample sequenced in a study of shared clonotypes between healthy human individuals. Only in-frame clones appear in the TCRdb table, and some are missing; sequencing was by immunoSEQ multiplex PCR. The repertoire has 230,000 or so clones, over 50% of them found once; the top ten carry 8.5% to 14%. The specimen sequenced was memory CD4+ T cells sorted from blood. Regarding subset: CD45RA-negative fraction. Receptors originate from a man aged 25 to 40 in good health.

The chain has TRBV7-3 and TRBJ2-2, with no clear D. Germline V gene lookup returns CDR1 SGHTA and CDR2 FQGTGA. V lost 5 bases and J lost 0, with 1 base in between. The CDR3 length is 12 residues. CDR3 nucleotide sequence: TGTGCCAGCAGCACGAACACCGGGGAGCTGTTTTTT. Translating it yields CASSTNTGELFF.

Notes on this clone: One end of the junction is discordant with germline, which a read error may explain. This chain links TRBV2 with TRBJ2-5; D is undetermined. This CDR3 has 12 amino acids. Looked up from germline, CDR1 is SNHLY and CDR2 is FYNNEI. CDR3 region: CASSEGLGTQYF. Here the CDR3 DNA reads TGTGCCAGCAGCGAAGGCCTCGGGACCCAGTACTTC.

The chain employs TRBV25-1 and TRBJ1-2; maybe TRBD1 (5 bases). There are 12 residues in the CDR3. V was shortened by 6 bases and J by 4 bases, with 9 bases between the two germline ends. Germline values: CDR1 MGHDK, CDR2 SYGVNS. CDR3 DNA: TGTGCCAGCAGCGGTCAGGGCTATGGCTACACCTTC. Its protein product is CASSGQGYGYTF.

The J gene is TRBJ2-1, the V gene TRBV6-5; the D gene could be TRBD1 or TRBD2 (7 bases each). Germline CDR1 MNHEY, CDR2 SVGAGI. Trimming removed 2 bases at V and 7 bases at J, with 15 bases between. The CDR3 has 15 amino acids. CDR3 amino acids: CASSYRPQGGNEQFF. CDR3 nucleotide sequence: TGTGCCAGCAGTTACAGGCCCCAGGGGGGGAATGAGCAGTTCTTC.

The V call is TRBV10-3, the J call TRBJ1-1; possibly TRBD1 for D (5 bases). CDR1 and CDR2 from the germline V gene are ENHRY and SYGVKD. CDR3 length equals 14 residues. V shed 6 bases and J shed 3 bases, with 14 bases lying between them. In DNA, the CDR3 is TGTGCCATCAGCGGGACGCGAGGAGACACTGAAGCTTTCTTT. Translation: CAISGTRGDTEAFF.

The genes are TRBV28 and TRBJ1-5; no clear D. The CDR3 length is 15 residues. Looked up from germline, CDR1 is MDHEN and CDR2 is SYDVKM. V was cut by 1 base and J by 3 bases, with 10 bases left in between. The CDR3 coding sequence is TGTGCCAGCAGTTTATTGGACCAGTTCAATCAGCCCCAGCATTTT. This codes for CASSLLDQFNQPQHF.

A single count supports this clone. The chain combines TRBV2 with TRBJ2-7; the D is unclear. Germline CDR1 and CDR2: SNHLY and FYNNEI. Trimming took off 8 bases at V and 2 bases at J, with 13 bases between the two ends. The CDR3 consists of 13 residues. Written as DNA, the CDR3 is TGTGCCAGCTCCCTTCCCCTCACCTACGAGCAGTACTTC. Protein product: CASSLPLTYEQYF. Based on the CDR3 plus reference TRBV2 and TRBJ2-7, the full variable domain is EPEVTQTPSHQVTQMGQEVILRCVPISNHLYFYWYRQILGQKVEFLVSFYNNEISEKSEIFDDQFSVERPDGSNFTLKIRSTKLEDSAMYFCASSLPLTYEQYFGPGTRLTVT.

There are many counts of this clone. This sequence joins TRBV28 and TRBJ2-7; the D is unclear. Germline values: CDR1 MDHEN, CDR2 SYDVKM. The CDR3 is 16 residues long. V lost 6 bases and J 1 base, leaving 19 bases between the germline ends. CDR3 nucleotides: TGTGCCAGCAGCTCCAGACTCGCTCCCTTATCCTACGAGCAGTACTTC. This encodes CASSSRLAPLSYEQYF.

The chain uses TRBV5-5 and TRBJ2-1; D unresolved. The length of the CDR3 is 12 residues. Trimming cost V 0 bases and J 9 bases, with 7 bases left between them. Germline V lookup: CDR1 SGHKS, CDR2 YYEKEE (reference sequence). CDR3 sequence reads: CASSLEGFEQFF. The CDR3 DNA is TGTGCCAGCAGCTTGGAAGGATTTGAGCAGTTCTTC. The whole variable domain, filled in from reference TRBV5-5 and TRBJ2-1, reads DAGVTQSPTHLIKTRGQQVTLRCSPISGHKSVSWYQQVLGQGPQFIFQYYEKEERGRGNFPDRFSARQFPNYSSELNVNALLLGDSALYLCASSLEGFEQFFGPGTRLTVL.

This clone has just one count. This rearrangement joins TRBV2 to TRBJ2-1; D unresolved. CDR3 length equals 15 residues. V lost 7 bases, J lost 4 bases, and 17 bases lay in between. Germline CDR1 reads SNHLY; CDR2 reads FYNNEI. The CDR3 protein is CASIDPISLYNEQFF. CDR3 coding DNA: TGTGCCAGCATTGACCCTATTTCCTTATACAATGAGCAGTTCTTC.

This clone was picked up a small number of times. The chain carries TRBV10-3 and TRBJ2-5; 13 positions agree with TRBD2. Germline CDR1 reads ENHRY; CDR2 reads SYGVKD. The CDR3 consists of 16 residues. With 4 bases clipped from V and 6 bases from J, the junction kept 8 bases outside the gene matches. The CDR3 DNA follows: TGTGCCATCAGTGGGGGAGGACTAGCGGGAGATAAGACCCAGTACTTC. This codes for CAISGGGLAGDKTQYF.

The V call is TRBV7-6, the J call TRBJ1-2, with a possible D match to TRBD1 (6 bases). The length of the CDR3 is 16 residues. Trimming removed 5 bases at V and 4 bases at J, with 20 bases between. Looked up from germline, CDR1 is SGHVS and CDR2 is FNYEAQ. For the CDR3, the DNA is TGTGCCAGCAGCCGAGAAACAGGACAGAAGTCCTATGGCTACACCTTC. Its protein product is CASSRETGQKSYGYTF.

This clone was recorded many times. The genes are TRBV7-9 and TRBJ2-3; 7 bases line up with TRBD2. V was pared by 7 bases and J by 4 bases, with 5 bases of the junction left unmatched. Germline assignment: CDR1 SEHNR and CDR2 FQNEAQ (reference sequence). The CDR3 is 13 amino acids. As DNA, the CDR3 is TGTGCCAGCACCCCGGGAGGATCAGATACGCAGTATTTT. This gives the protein CASTPGGSDTQYF.

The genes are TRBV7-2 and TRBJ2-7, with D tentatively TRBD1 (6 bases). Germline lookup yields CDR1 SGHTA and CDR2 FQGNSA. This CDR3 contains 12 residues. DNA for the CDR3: TGTGCCAGCAGCGCGATACAGGGCTTCGTCTTTGTC. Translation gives CASSAIQGFVFV.

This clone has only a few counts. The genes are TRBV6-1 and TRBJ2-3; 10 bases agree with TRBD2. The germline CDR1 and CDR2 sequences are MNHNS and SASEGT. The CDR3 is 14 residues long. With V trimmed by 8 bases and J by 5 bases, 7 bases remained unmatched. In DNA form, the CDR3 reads TGTGCCAGCGGACTAGCGGCTATTAAAGATACGCAGTATTTT. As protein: CASGLAAIKDTQYF.

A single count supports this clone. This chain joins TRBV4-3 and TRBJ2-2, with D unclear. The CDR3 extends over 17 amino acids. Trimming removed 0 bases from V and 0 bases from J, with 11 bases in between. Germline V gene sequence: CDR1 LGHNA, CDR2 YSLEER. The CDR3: CASSQELARTNTGELFF. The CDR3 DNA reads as TGCGCCAGCAGCCAAGAATTGGCCAGAACGAACACCGGGGAGCTGTTTTTT.

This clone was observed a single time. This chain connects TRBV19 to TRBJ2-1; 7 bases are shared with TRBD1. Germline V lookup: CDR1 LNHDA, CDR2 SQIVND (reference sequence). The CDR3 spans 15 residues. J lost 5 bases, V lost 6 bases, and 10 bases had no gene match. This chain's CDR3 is CASRVRGQIDNEQFF. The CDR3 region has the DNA TGTGCCAGTAGGGTTAGGGGGCAAATCGACAATGAGCAGTTCTTC.

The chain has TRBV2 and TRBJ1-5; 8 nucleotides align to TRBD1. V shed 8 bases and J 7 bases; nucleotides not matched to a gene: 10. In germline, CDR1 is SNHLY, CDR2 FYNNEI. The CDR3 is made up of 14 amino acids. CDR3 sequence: CASGPGQGGQPQHF. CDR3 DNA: TGTGCCAGCGGACCCGGACAGGGAGGACAGCCCCAGCATTTT.